This TCR beta chain derives from a study of identical twins. Concerning this clonotype: Its specificity is unknown.

TCRdb ran MiXCR on the 5' RACE reads and lists one entry per CDR3 protein. This table has about 570,000 distinct CDR3 sequences, 7.5% to 10% appearing once. With V trimmed by 5 bases and J by 3 bases, 22 bases remained unmatched. The CDR3 consists of 22 residues. Per germline, CDR1 MNHEY and CDR2 SVGAGI. Findings and caveats of the study: In drawing conclusions, the study used cross-sectional statistical analysis and did not follow the same donors.

These data are also associated with another study on yellow fever vaccine responses in identical twins.

Sequencing was performed on PBMCs. The origin of this receptor is a woman under 30 in good health. J is TRBJ2-2 and V is TRBV6-5; 12 bases line up with TRBD2. The CDR3 is CASSTAFRTTGLAGPYTGELFF. CDR3 sequence (DNA): TGTGCCAGCAGTACTGCCTTCCGGACAACCGGACTAGCGGGACCCTACACCGGGGAGCTGTTTTTT.